The next 31 T cell receptor beta chains were all read from a single sample in a study of T-cell reconstitution after alpha-beta-depleted transplantation in children. Unique molecular identifiers were used in preparing the TCRbeta library. TCRdb redid the calling of the PCR reads with MiXCR, one entry per CDR3 protein. The sample carries approximately 9,400 distinct CDR3 sequences, approximately 18% recorded once. The material was PBMCs, mostly from graft donor cells, obtained 60 days after TCRalphabeta/CD19-depleted stem cell transplant. Receptors originate from a girl under two years old who had a stem cell transplant for combined immunodeficiency, so the T cells may come from the graft donor.

This clonotype was seen many times. This chain uses TRBV20-1 with TRBJ2-2; 11 bases line up with TRBD1. The CDR3 has 17 residues. Germline values: CDR1 DFQATT, CDR2 SNEGSKA (reference sequence). V was pared by 0 bases and J by 7 bases, with 10 bases of the junction left unmatched. The CDR3 sequence: CSARDLGQGAFNGELFF. CDR3 coding DNA: TGCAGTGCTAGAGACCTCGGACAGGGGGCATTTAACGGGGAGCTGTTTTTT.

This clonotype was counted many times. The chain recombines TRBV20-1 with TRBJ2-3, with D possibly matching TRBD1 (6 bases). The germline V gene has CDR1 DFQATT and CDR2 SNEGSKA (reference sequence). CDR3 length equals 13 residues. V was clipped by 0 bases and J by 4 bases, with 8 bases between them. The CDR3 sequence is CSARDQGPDTQYF. The CDR3 DNA reads as TGCAGTGCTAGAGATCAGGGGCCAGATACGCAGTATTTT.

The chain recombines TRBV4-2 with TRBJ1-1; 8 nucleotides line up with TRBD1. The CDR3 covers 15 residues. In germline, CDR1 is LGHNA, CDR2 YNFKEQ. Trimming cost V 4 bases and J 1 base; bases outside gene matches: 5. CDR3 in DNA: TGTGCCAGCAGCCGATCCGGGACAGGGAACACTGAAGCTTTCTTT. It yields the protein CASSRSGTGNTEAFF.

J is TRBJ2-4 and V is TRBV4-1, with 10 bases identical to TRBD2. V trimming: 0 bases; J trimming: 8 bases; junction bases outside the gene matches: 10. Germline V lookup: CDR1 MGHRA, CDR2 YSYEKL. This CDR3 is 17 amino acids long. CDR3 DNA: TGCGCCAGCAGCCAAGAGCGGCTAGCGGGAGATGGAGACATTCAGTACTTC. Translating gives CASSQERLAGDGDIQYF.

This clonotype showed up just a few times. The rearrangement uses TRBV12-3 or TRBV12-4 and TRBJ1-5; D is perhaps TRBD1 (5 bases). This CDR3 region has 13 residues. The V end lost 6 bases, the J end lost 6 bases, and 12 bases lay between the germline ends. DNA for the CDR3: TGTGCCAGCAGGCTGGAGGGGCTTCAGCCCCAGCATTTT. Amino acid sequence: CASRLEGLQPQHF.

This clonotype was observed many times. CDR3 nucleotides: TGTGCCATCCGTAGCCCCCAAGTTACAGATACGCAGTATTTT. This codes for CAIRSPQVTDTQYF. The chain couples TRBV10-3 to TRBJ2-3; no clear D gene. CDR1 and CDR2 from the germline V gene are ENHRY and SYGVKD. The CDR3 runs to 14 residues. Trimming removed 8 bases from V and 3 bases from J, with 15 bases in between.

This clonotype was detected many times. V is TRBV20-1 and J is TRBJ1-2; D is undetermined. The V end was cut by 4 bases, the J end by 0 bases, with 6 bases between. This CDR3 is built from 12 residues. Germline values: CDR1 DFQATT, CDR2 SNEGSKA (reference sequence). CDR3 in amino acids: CSATGTNYGYTF. The CDR3 bases are TGCAGTGCTACCGGGACTAACTATGGCTACACCTTC.

This clonotype showed up many times. V usage is TRBV7-2 and J usage is TRBJ2-7; no definite D call. The CDR3 sequence is 13 residues long. V shed 3 bases and J shed 1 base, with 7 bases lying between them. Germline loops: CDR1 SGHTA, CDR2 FQGNSA. CDR3 in amino acids: CASSLAVSYEQYF. In DNA form, the CDR3 reads TGTGCCAGCAGCTTGGCAGTTTCCTACGAGCAGTACTTC.

In its sample, this clonotype was seen many times. The chain carries TRBV28 and TRBJ2-3; the D is unclear. Germline V gene data show CDR1 as MDHEN and CDR2 as SYDVKM. This CDR3 comprises 15 residues. The ends were cut back, 3 bases at V and 2 bases at J, with 12 bases in the middle. CDR3 DNA: TGTGCCAGCAGTTTCGCGGAAGCTTACACAGATACGCAGTATTTT. Amino acids: CASSFAEAYTDTQYF.

Only a few counts were recorded for this clonotype. The chain is built from TRBV4-3 and TRBJ1-5; TRBD1 matches at 9 bases. Germline CDR1 LGHNA, CDR2 YSLEER. Trimming at V came to 0 bases and at J to 5 bases, leaving 23 bases not matched to a gene. The CDR3 totals 22 residues. The CDR3 nucleotides read TGCGCCAGCAGCCAAGATGTCGTCCTCAGGACAGGGGCCCCTCTGAAGGATCAGCCCCAGCATTTT. It translates to CASSQDVVLRTGAPLKDQPQHF.

This clonotype was picked up a small number of times. The chain recombines TRBV7-3 with TRBJ1-6; D is unresolved. CDR3 length: 14 amino acids. V was cut by 4 bases and J by 8 bases, with 12 bases left in between. CDR1 and CDR2 from the germline V gene are SGHTA and FQGTGA. This CDR3 reads CASSWGGFDSPLHF. The CDR3, as DNA: TGTGCCAGCAGCTGGGGAGGGTTTGATTCACCCCTCCACTTT.

This clonotype has a handful of counts. The chain combines TRBV20-1 with TRBJ2-5, with 7 bases that match TRBD2. Unmatched junction bases numbered 12, after V lost 5 bases and J lost 3 bases. Germline CDR1 and CDR2: DFQATT and SNEGSKA (reference sequence). The CDR3 totals 15 residues. The CDR3, as DNA: TGCAGTGCTGACCCCTGGACTAGTGGGAAAGAGACCCAGTACTTC. Protein: CSADPWTSGKETQYF.

This clonotype was seen only a few times. The genes are TRBV29-1 and TRBJ2-3, with TRBD2 matching 9 bases. The CDR3 is 16 amino acids. The junction had 11 bases not matched to a gene; V was cut back by 7 bases and J by 0 bases. Germline CDR1 is SQVTM and CDR2 is ANQGSEA. CDR3 amino acids: CSARGRGGSSTDTQYF. Written as DNA, the CDR3 is TGCAGCGCCCGGGGGCGGGGGGGATCTAGCACAGATACGCAGTATTTT.

This clonotype showed up many times. The CDR3 region is CSVLGHNGGDTQYF. CDR3 sequence (DNA): TGCAGTGTCCTAGGCCATAATGGGGGAGATACGCAGTATTTT. The V gene is TRBV20-1, the J gene TRBJ2-3; tentatively, D is TRBD1 or TRBD2 (5 bases each). CDR3 length: 14 amino acids. Trimming pared 7 bases from V and 5 bases from J, leaving 19 bases between. Germline CDR1 DFQATT, CDR2 SNEGSKA (reference sequence).

This clonotype was detected only a few times. The CDR3 sequence is CASSISGRPNNEQFF. CDR3 nucleotide sequence: TGTGCCAGCAGCATTAGCGGGAGGCCCAACAATGAGCAGTTCTTC. The chain couples TRBV7-2 to TRBJ2-1; 10 positions agree with TRBD2. The CDR3 runs 15 residues. Losses at the gene ends were 5 bases for V and 5 bases for J; bases not matched to a gene: 6. Per the germline V gene, CDR1 is SGHTA and CDR2 is FQGNSA.

The rearrangement joins TRBV9 to TRBJ2-1; 9 nucleotides match TRBD2. The junction had 8 bases not matched to a gene; V was cut back by 0 bases and J by 10 bases. The CDR3 runs to 15 residues. Germline V CDR1 and CDR2: SGDLS, YYNGEE. The CDR3 sequence is CASSVASGTRREQFF. The CDR3 DNA reads as TGTGCCAGCAGCGTAGCTAGCGGGACCCGGAGGGAGCAGTTCTTC.

The chain couples TRBV9 to TRBJ2-5; 10 bases align to TRBD2. Germline CDR1 and CDR2: SGDLS and YYNGEE. The length of the CDR3 is 15 residues. J was trimmed by 4 bases and V by 0 bases; bases with no gene match: 3. Written as DNA, the CDR3 is TGTGCCAGCAGCGTAGGAGCGGGAGGGGGAGAGACCCAGTACTTC. Translated, it gives CASSVGAGGGETQYF.

The chain recombines TRBV12-3 or TRBV12-4 with TRBJ1-5; no firm D call. Trimming cost V 0 bases and J 7 bases, with 7 bases left between them. The CDR3 covers 13 residues. The CDR3 here is CASSLAEGQPQHF. Written as DNA, the CDR3 is TGTGCCAGCAGTTTAGCGGAAGGGCAGCCCCAGCATTTT.

This clonotype was seen a handful of times. V gene TRBV2 combines with J gene TRBJ1-1; the D gene is possibly TRBD1 (6 bases). The length of the CDR3 is 14 residues. V was shortened by 6 bases and J by 0 bases, with 11 bases between the two germline ends. Germline lookup yields CDR1 SNHLY and CDR2 FYNNEI. The CDR3 bases are TGTGCCAGCAGACCCGGGACAATGAACACTGAAGCTTTCTTT. This sequence encodes CASRPGTMNTEAFF.

This clonotype was seen more than once but under ten times. The chain is built from TRBV9 and TRBJ2-1; D remains ambiguous. Per germline, CDR1 SGDLS and CDR2 YYNGEE. V was shortened by 2 bases and J by 3 bases, with 15 bases between the two germline ends. The CDR3 sequence is 16 residues long. CDR3 coding DNA: TGTGCCAGCAGCGTGACTGGGTTTGTCGTCTACAATGAGCAGTTCTTC. Translation: CASSVTGFVVYNEQFF.

This rearrangement joins TRBV27 to TRBJ2-7, with 9 bases matching TRBD2. J lost 1 base, V lost 6 bases, and 4 bases had no gene match. The CDR3 extends over 14 amino acids. The germline CDR1 and CDR2 sequences are MNHEY and SMNVEV (reference sequence). In DNA form, the CDR3 reads TGTGCCAGCAGGTGGCGGGAGGGGTCCTACGAGCAGTACTTC. This codes for CASRWREGSYEQYF.

The chain combines TRBV18 with TRBJ2-5; D remains unclear. The CDR3 sequence is 11 residues long. Germline assignment: CDR1 KGHSH and CDR2 LQKENI. V was cut by 2 bases and J by 4 bases, with 2 bases left in between. The DNA for the CDR3 is TGTGCCAGCTCACCAAGAGAGACCCAGTACTTC. This translates into CASSPRETQYF.

The rearrangement joins TRBV3-1 to TRBJ2-1; 7 bases line up with TRBD2. The V and J ends lost 0 bases and 0 bases, in that order; junction bases with no gene match: 5. The CDR3 runs to 17 residues. From germline, CDR1 is LGHDT and CDR2 YNNKEL (reference sequence). CDR3 region: CASSQDWGGSSYNEQFF. For the CDR3, the DNA is TGTGCCAGCAGCCAAGATTGGGGAGGGAGCTCCTACAATGAGCAGTTCTTC.

Comments on this clonotype: This may arise from a read error, as a much more abundant clone is one base away. The rearrangement joins TRBV7-2 to TRBJ2-1; D call uncertain. This CDR3 spans 14 amino acids. The germline CDR1 and CDR2 sequences are SGHTA and FQGNSA. The V end was cut by 1 base, the J end by 9 bases, with 13 bases between. The CDR3 DNA sequence: TGTGCCAGCAGCTTAGAGCTAGTCCACAGTGAGCAGTTCTTC. It yields the protein CASSLELVHSEQFF.

This chain links TRBV10-2 with TRBJ2-1, with TRBD1 matching 9 bases. Trimming at V came to 3 bases and at J to 10 bases, leaving 13 bases not matched to a gene. CDR1 is WSHSY and CDR2 is SAAADI in the germline V gene. The CDR3 is made up of 16 amino acids. The CDR3 reads CASSESWTGEWGEQFF. The CDR3 region has the DNA TGCGCCAGCAGTGAATCCTGGACAGGGGAATGGGGAGAGCAGTTCTTC.

The table lists this clonotype with many counts. The J gene is TRBJ1-6, the V gene TRBV20-1; 9 nucleotides match TRBD1. CDR3 size: 15 residues. The germline CDR1 and CDR2 sequences are DFQATT and SNEGSKA (reference sequence). V dropped 4 bases and J dropped 8; count of bases not matched to a gene: 9. The CDR3: CSATWLRDRDSPLHF. For the CDR3, the DNA is TGCAGTGCTACTTGGTTGCGGGACAGGGATTCACCCCTCCACTTT.

This clonotype was observed a handful of times. CDR3: CASSHQGLGGQETQYF. The CDR3 coding sequence is TGCGCCAGCAGTCACCAAGGACTTGGGGGCCAAGAGACCCAGTACTTC. This sequence joins TRBV5-1 and TRBJ2-5, with D tentatively TRBD1 or TRBD2 (5 bases each). The CDR3 spans 16 residues. Trimming cost V 5 bases and J 1 base, with 18 bases left between them. Per the germline V gene, CDR1 is SGHRS and CDR2 is YFSETQ.

The chain uses TRBV6-5 and TRBJ2-2, with unresolved D. The germline V gene has CDR1 MNHEY and CDR2 SVGAGI. The CDR3 contains 16 residues. Trimming pared 0 bases from V and 5 bases from J, leaving 13 bases between. CDR3 residues: CASSYSKRTRTGELFF. The CDR3 bases are TGTGCCAGCAGTTACTCGAAAAGGACGCGAACCGGGGAGCTGTTTTTT.

This clonotype counts as medium-sized (0.01 to 0.1%). The chain uses TRBV20-1 and TRBJ2-7, with D perhaps TRBD2 (6 bases). CDR1 is DFQATT, CDR2 SNEGSKA, per germline (reference sequence). Trimming removed 4 bases from V and 4 bases from J, with 11 bases in between. The CDR3 covers 12 residues. The CDR3 protein is CSATAAGYEQYF. Here the CDR3 DNA reads TGCAGTGCTACTGCGGCGGGGTACGAGCAGTACTTC.

This clonotype was observed at least ten times. V gene TRBV20-1 combines with J gene TRBJ2-1; no clear D. The CDR3 consists of 10 residues. V was pared by 6 bases and J by 9 bases, with 9 bases between. Germline loops: CDR1 DFQATT, CDR2 SNEGSKA (reference sequence). In DNA, the CDR3 is TGCAGTGCCCTAGTAATTGAGCAGTTCTTC. This codes for CSALVIEQFF.

This sequence joins TRBV7-9 and TRBJ2-7; 7 bases are shared with TRBD1. Germline CDR1 is SEHNR and CDR2 is FQNEAQ (reference sequence). V was clipped by 1 base and J by 5 bases; unmatched bases: 8. The CDR3 runs 15 residues. The CDR3 DNA sequence: TGTGCCAGCAGCTTAGTTGGGACAGCCTACGACGAGCAGTACTTC. Encoded protein: CASSLVGTAYDEQYF.